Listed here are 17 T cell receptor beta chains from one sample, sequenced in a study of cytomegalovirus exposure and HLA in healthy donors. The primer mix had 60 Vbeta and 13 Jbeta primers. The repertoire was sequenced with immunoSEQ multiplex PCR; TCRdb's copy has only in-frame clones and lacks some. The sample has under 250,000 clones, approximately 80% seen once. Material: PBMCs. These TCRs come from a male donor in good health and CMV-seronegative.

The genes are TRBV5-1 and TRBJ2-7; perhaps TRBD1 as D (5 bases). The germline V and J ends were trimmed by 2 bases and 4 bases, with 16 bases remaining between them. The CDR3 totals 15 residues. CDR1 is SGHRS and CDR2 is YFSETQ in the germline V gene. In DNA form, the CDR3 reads TGCGCCAGCAGCTTACGAGACAGCCCCAATTACGAGCAGTACTTC. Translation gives CASSLRDSPNYEQYF.

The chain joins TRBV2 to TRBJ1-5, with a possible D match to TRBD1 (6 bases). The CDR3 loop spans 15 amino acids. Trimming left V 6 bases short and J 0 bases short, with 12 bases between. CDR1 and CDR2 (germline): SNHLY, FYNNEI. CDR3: CASRAQGYSNQPQHF. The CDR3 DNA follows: TGTGCCAGCAGAGCACAGGGATATAGCAATCAGCCCCAGCATTTT.

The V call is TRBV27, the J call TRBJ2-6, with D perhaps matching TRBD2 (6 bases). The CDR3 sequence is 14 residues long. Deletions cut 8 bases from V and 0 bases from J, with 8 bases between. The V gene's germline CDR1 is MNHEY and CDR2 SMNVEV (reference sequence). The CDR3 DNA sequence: TGTGCCAGCGGCGGGGTCTCTGGGGCCAACGTCCTGACTTTC. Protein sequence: CASGGVSGANVLTF.

CDR3 sequence: CASSDWGLNTEAFF. In DNA form, the CDR3 reads TGTGCCAGCAGTGATTGGGGCCTGAACACTGAAGCTTTCTTT. V usage is TRBV6-1 and J usage is TRBJ1-1, with D possibly being TRBD1 (5 bases). With 3 bases removed from V and 0 bases from J, the gap between germline ends came to 8 bases. Germline-derived CDR1 and CDR2 are MNHNS and SASEGT. CDR3 length: 14 amino acids.

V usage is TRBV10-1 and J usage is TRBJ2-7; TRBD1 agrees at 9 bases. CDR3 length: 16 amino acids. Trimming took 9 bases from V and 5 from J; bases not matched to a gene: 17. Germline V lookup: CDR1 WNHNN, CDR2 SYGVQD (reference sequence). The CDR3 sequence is CASGGTGIGGPHEQYF. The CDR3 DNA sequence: TGCGCCAGTGGCGGGACAGGGATAGGAGGTCCCCACGAGCAGTACTTC.

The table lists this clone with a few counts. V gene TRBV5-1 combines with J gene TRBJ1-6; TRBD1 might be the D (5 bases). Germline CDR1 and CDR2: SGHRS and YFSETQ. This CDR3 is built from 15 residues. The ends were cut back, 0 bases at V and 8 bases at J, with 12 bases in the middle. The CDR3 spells CASSLDPRADSPLHF. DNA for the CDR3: TGCGCCAGCAGCTTGGACCCCAGGGCGGATTCACCCCTCCACTTT.

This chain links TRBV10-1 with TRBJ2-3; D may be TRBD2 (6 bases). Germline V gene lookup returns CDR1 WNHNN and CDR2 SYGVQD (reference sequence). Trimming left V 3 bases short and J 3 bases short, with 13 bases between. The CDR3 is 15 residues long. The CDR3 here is CASSDGGIRTDTQYF. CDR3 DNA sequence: TGCGCCAGCAGTGACGGCGGGATAAGGACAGATACGCAGTATTTT.

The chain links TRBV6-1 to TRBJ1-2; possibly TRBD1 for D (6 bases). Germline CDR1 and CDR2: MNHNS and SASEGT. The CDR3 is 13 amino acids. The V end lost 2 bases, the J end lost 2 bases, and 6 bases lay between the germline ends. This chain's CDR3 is CASSEQGNYGYTF. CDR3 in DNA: TGTGCCAGCAGTGAACAGGGGAACTATGGCTACACCTTC.

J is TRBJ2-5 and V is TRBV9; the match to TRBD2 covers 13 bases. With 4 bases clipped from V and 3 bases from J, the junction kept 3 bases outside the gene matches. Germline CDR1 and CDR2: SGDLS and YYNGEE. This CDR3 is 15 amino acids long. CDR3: CASSPGLAGEETQYF. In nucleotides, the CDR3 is TGTGCCAGCAGCCCCGGACTAGCGGGAGAAGAGACCCAGTACTTC.

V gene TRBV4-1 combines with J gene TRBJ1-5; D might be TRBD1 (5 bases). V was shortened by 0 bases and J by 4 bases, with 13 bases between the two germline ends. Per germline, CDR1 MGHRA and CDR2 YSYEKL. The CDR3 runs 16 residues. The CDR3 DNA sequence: TGCGCCAGCAGCCAAGAGTACGGTCGGGGGAATCAGCCCCAGCATTTT. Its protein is CASSQEYGRGNQPQHF.

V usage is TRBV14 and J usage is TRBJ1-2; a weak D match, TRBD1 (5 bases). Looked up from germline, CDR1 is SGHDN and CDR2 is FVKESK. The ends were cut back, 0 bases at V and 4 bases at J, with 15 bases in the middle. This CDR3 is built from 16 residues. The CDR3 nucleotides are TGTGCCAGCAGCCAAGAAATGTGGGGCGGAACCTATGGCTACACCTTC. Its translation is CASSQEMWGGTYGYTF.

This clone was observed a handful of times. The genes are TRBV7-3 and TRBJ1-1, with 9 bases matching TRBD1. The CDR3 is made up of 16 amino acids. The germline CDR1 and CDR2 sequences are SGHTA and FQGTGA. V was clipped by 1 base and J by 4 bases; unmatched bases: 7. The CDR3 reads CASSLIKGQGGTEAFF. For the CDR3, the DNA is TGTGCCAGCAGCTTAATTAAGGGACAGGGTGGCACTGAAGCTTTCTTT.

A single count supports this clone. The CDR3 loop reads CASSKTSDPYEQYF. The CDR3 DNA is TGTGCCAGCAGCAAAACTAGCGACCCCTACGAGCAGTACTTC. The chain joins TRBV21-1 to TRBJ2-7; the DNA was not compared with TRBD2, the D call given in the table. TRBV21-1 represents a pseudogene. The CDR3 spans 14 residues.

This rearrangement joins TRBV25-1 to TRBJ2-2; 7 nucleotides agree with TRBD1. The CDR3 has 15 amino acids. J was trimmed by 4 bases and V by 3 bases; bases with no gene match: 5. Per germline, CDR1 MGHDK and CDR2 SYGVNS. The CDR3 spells CASSEPGQLTGELFF. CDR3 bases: TGTGCCAGCAGTGAGCCGGGACAGCTCACCGGGGAGCTGTTTTTT. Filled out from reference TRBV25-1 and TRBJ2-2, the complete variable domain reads EADIYQTPRYLVIGTGKKITLECSQTMGHDKMYWYQQDPGMELHLIHYSYGVNSTEKGDLSSESTVSRIRTEHFPLTLESARPSHTSQYLCASSEPGQLTGELFFGEGSRLTVL.

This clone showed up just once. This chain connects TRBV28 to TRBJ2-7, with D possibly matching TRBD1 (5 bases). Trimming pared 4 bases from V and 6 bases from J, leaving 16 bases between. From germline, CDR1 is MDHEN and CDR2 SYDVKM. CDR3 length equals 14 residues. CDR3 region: CASSWVTEFPEQYF. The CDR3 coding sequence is TGTGCCAGCAGTTGGGTGACAGAATTCCCCGAGCAGTACTTC.

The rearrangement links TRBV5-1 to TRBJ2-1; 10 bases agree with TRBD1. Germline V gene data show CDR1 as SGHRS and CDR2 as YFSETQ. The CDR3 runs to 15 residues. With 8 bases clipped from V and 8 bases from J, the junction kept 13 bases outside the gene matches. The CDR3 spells CASTGTGAQYDEQFF. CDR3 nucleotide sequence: TGCGCCAGTACGGGGACAGGGGCTCAATATGATGAGCAGTTCTTC.

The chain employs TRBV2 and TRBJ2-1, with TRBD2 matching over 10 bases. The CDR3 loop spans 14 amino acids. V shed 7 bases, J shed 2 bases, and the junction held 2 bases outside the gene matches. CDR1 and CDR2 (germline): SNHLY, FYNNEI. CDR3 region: CASTGLATYNEQFF. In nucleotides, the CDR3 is TGTGCCAGCACGGGACTAGCGACCTACAATGAGCAGTTCTTC.